A selection of T cell receptor beta chains follows, all from one sample in a study of shared clonotypes between healthy human individuals. Here immunoSEQ multiplex PCR was the method, and the copy in TCRdb shows in-frame clones only, minus some. The data contain about 2.1 million clones, around 95% of them seen just once; the ten biggest clones take up about 1.7%. The sample was naive CD8+ T cells from PBMCs. The receptors were sampled from a man aged 18 to 30 in good health. Some clones in this sample may be carry-over from other donors' samples. Both conserved end residues are part of each CDR3. The order of the fields is D gene, J gene, clone size, V gene, CDR3 protein, CDR3 DNA. D genes are given only for firm matches. Rows give clone size only sometimes, using once, few, many, or a class for an expanded clone.

>NA|TRBJ1-4|NA|TRBV28
CASSFGRGGAGEKLFF
TGTGCCAGCAGTTTTGGAAGGGGGGGAGCTGGGGAAAAACTGTTTTTT
>TRBD2|TRBJ2-2|NA|TRBV18
CASSPPRLAGHPATGELFF
TGTGCCAGCTCACCACCGAGACTAGCGGGCCACCCGGCCACCGGGGAGCTGTTTTTT
>NA|TRBJ2-2|NA|TRBV6-5
CASSYLPVGELFF
TGTGCCAGCAGTTATCTGCCGGTCGGGGAGCTGTTTTTT
>TRBD2|TRBJ2-1|once|TRBV7-6
CASSLGVAGGVNEQFF
TGTGCCAGCAGCTTAGGGGTAGCGGGAGGGGTGAATGAGCAGTTCTTC
>NA|TRBJ1-4|NA|TRBV7-9
CASNTLLNEKLFF
TGTGCCAGCAATACATTGTTAAATGAAAAACTGTTTTTT
>TRBD2|TRBJ2-7|NA|TRBV29-1
CSATGTTTYEQYF
TGCAGCGCCACCGGGACTACAACCTACGAGCAGTACTTC
>TRBD1|TRBJ2-3|NA|TRBV19
CASSIGTASTDTQYF
TGTGCCAGTAGTATCGGGACAGCTAGCACAGATACGCAGTATTTT
>TRBD2|TRBJ2-7|NA|TRBV29-1
CSVEGRTSGRAYEQYF
TGCAGCGTTGAAGGTAGGACTAGCGGGAGGGCCTACGAGCAGTACTTC
>NA|TRBJ2-7|NA|TRBV6-5
CASSPPNVPSGEQYF
TGTGCCAGCAGTCCCCCGAACGTGCCCAGTGGTGAGCAGTACTTC
>TRBD2|TRBJ2-2|NA|TRBV5-6
CASSLELAGPTGELFF
TGTGCCAGCAGCTTGGAACTAGCGGGGCCTACCGGGGAGCTGTTTTTT
>NA|TRBJ1-1|NA|TRBV10-3
CATWEGLLNTEAFF
TGTGCCACGTGGGAGGGACTGCTGAACACTGAAGCTTTCTTT
>NA|TRBJ2-1|NA|TRBV7-9
CASSLDAAHNEQFF
TGTGCCAGCAGCTTAGATGCGGCACACAATGAGCAGTTCTTC
>NA|TRBJ1-1|NA|TRBV4-1
CASSQGTGEAFF
TGCGCCAGCAGCCAAGGGACGGGTGAAGCTTTCTTT
>NA|TRBJ1-1|once|TRBV7-9
CASSLGRVGAEAFF
TGTGCCAGCAGTTTAGGCAGGGTGGGCGCTGAAGCTTTCTTT
>NA|TRBJ2-1|NA|TRBV19
CVTHGRDGVDEQFF
TGTGTCACTCACGGGCGGGATGGCGTGGATGAGCAGTTCTTC
>NA|TRBJ1-2|NA|TRBV4-1
CASSQLMGGNYGYTF
TGCGCCAGCAGCCAACTGATGGGGGGCAACTATGGCTACACCTTC
>TRBD1|TRBJ2-7|NA|TRBV27
CASSFRGQGDYEQYF
TGTGCCAGCAGTTTTCGGGGACAGGGTGACTACGAGCAGTACTTC
>TRBD2|TRBJ2-3|NA|TRBV13
CASSSSGRAVNTQYF
TGTGCCAGCAGCTCTAGCGGGAGGGCTGTTAATACGCAGTATTTT
>NA|TRBJ2-5|NA|TRBV6-5
CASSPVKTGPETQYF
TGTGCCAGCAGTCCTGTGAAGACGGGGCCGGAGACCCAGTACTTC
>TRBD2|TRBJ2-1|NA|TRBV28
CASSPTSGSNEQFF
TGTGCCAGCAGTCCGACTAGCGGGAGTAATGAGCAGTTCTTC
>TRBD2|TRBJ2-1|NA|TRBV4-2
CASSQQQIAGGGVGEQFF
TGTGCCAGCAGCCAACAGCAAATAGCGGGAGGTGGAGTGGGTGAGCAGTTCTTC
>TRBD2|TRBJ2-1|NA|TRBV18
CASSPPTSGRGEQFF
TGTGCCAGCTCACCACCCACTAGCGGGAGAGGTGAGCAGTTCTTC
>TRBD1|TRBJ2-5|NA|TRBV4-1
CASSQVPGQAPETQYF
TGCGCCAGCAGCCAAGTCCCGGGACAGGCCCCCGAGACCCAGTACTTC
>TRBD1|TRBJ2-2|NA|TRBV11-2
CASSLVGQGTGELFF
TGTGCCAGCAGCTTAGTGGGACAGGGAACCGGGGAGCTGTTTTTT
>TRBD1|TRBJ1-5|once|TRBV28
CASSLPGGAHSNQPQHF
TGTGCCAGCAGTCTCCCAGGGGGGGCACATAGCAATCAGCCCCAGCATTTT
>NA|TRBJ2-1|NA|TRBV9
CASSTPGNEQFF
TGTGCCAGCAGCACCCCCGGGAATGAGCAGTTCTTC
>NA|TRBJ1-5|NA|TRBV6-6
CASSYSQGGNQPQHF
TGTGCCAGCAGTTACTCGCAGGGTGGCAATCAGCCCCAGCATTTT
>NA|TRBJ1-1|NA|TRBV28
CASSFPGQNTEAFF
TGTGCCAGCAGTTTCCCGGGACAGAACACTGAAGCTTTCTTT
>NA|TRBJ2-1|NA|TRBV9
CASSAGGPVNEQFF
TGTGCCAGCAGCGCCGGGGGTCCTGTGAATGAGCAGTTCTTC
>NA|TRBJ2-3|NA|TRBV7-8
CASSSEQGGSTDTQYF
TGTGCCAGCAGCTCAGAGCAGGGGGGGAGCACAGATACGCAGTATTTT
>NA|TRBJ1-4|NA|TRBV5-1
CASSLGSAEYEKLFF
TGCGCCAGCAGCTTGGGAAGTGCAGAATATGAAAAACTGTTTTTT
>TRBD1|TRBJ1-4|NA|TRBV27
CASSLRRGNPNEKLFF
TGTGCCAGCAGTTTACGCAGGGGGAACCCTAATGAAAAACTGTTTTTT
>TRBD2|TRBJ2-1|NA|TRBV7-6
CASSRWTSSPSSYNEQFF
TGTGCCAGCAGCCGATGGACTAGCTCCCCGAGCTCCTACAATGAGCAGTTCTTC
>NA|TRBJ1-5|NA|TRBV11-2
CASSLNVGLGSNQPQHF
TGTGCCAGCAGCTTAAATGTCGGCCTCGGCAGCAATCAGCCCCAGCATTTT
>TRBD1|TRBJ1-1|NA|TRBV19
CASRGGRAGTEAFF
TGTGCCAGTAGAGGGGGCAGGGCGGGCACTGAAGCTTTCTTT
>TRBD2|TRBJ2-1|NA|TRBV7-3
CASSQGLAFYNEQFF
TGTGCCAGCAGTCAGGGACTAGCGTTCTACAATGAGCAGTTCTTC
>TRBD1|TRBJ2-7|NA|TRBV6-1
CASVTGTEGYEQYF
TGTGCCAGCGTAACCGGGACAGAGGGCTACGAGCAGTACTTC
>TRBD1|TRBJ2-7|NA|TRBV11-2
CASSSGTGPYEQYF
TGTGCCAGCAGCTCCGGGACAGGGCCCTACGAGCAGTACTTC
>TRBD1|TRBJ2-7|NA|TRBV4-3
CASSPHRGYEQYF
TGCGCCAGCAGCCCACACAGGGGCTACGAGCAGTACTTC
>NA|TRBJ1-1|NA|TRBV9
CASSRLLNTEAFF
TGTGCCAGCAGCCGACTTCTCAACACTGAAGCTTTCTTT
>NA|TRBJ2-7|NA|TRBV10-3
CAISEPTAYEQYF
TGTGCCATCAGTGAGCCGACAGCGTACGAGCAGTACTTC
>NA|TRBJ2-2|once|TRBV28
CASSLWGELFF
TGTGCCAGCAGTTTATGGGGGGAGCTGTTTTTT
>TRBD1|TRBJ1-1|once|TRBV27
CASSPGQGRGDTEAFF
TGTGCCAGCAGTCCCGGACAGGGGCGCGGGGACACTGAAGCTTTCTTT
>TRBD1|TRBJ1-1|NA|TRBV28
CASSSTPRTGGTEAFF
TGTGCCAGCAGTTCCACACCCAGAACAGGGGGCACTGAAGCTTTCTTT
>TRBD2|TRBJ2-7|NA|TRBV9
CASSPGGGTYEQYF
TGTGCCAGCAGCCCCGGGGGAGGGACCTACGAGCAGTACTTC
>TRBD1|TRBJ1-1|NA|TRBV6-6
CASSLDRGWEAFF
TGTGCCAGCAGTTTGGACAGGGGGTGGGAAGCTTTCTTT
>NA|TRBJ2-6|NA|TRBV28
CASRGDNSGANVLTF
TGTGCCAGCAGGGGGGACAACTCTGGGGCCAACGTCCTGACTTTC
>NA|TRBJ1-2|NA|TRBV5-4
CASSLMGTDYGYTF
TGTGCCAGCAGCTTGATGGGGACTGACTATGGCTACACCTTC
>NA|TRBJ1-3|NA|TRBV9
CASSVAGAGNTIYF
TGTGCCAGCAGCGTAGCCGGGGCTGGAAACACCATATATTTT
>NA|TRBJ1-4|once|TRBV11-2
CASSLDPMGEKLFF
TGTGCCAGCAGCTTGGACCCTATGGGGGAAAAACTGTTTTTT
>TRBD2|TRBJ2-1|NA|TRBV27
CASSYFVAGGAYNEQFF
TGTGCCAGCAGTTACTTTGTAGCGGGGGGGGCCTACAATGAGCAGTTCTTC
>NA|TRBJ2-3|NA|TRBV7-9
CASSTADDTQYF
TGTGCCAGCAGCACGGCGGACGATACGCAGTATTTT
>NA|TRBJ2-2|NA|TRBV7-8
CASRATVSNTGELFF
TGTGCCAGCAGGGCGACAGTATCGAACACCGGGGAGCTGTTTTTT
>NA|TRBJ2-5|NA|TRBV9
CASSVAAQGRETQYF
TGTGCCAGCAGCGTAGCTGCACAGGGAAGAGAGACCCAGTACTTC